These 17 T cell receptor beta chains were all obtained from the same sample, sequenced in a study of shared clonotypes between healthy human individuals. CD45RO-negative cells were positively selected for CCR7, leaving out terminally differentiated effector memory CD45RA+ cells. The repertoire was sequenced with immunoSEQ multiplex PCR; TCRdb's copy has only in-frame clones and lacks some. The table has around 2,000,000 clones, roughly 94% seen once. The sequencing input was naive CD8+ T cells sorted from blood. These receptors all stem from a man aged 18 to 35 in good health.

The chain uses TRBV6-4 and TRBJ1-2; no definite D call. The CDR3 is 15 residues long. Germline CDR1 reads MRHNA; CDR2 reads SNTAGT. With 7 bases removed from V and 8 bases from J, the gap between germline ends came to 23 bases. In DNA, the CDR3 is TGTGCCAGCACCCTCCCCGCAGACCTTCTTCGGGGCTACACCTTC. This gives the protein CASTLPADLLRGYTF.

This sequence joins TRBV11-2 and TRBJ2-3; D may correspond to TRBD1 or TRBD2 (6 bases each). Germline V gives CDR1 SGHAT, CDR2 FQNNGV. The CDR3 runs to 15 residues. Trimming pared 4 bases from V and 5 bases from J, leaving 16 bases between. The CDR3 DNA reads TGTGCCAGCAGCTCTCAGGCAGGGGAGGAAGATACGCAGTATTTT. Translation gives CASSSQAGEEDTQYF.

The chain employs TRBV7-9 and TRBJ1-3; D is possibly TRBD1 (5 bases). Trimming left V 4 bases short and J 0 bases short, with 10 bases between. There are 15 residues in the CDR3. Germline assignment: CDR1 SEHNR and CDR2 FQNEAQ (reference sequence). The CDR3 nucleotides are TGTGCCAGCAGCTCTGGGACGACCTCTGGAAACACCATATATTTT. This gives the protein CASSSGTTSGNTIYF. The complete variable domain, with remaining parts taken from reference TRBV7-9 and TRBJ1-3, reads DTGVSQNPRHKITKRGQNVTFRCDPISEHNRLYWYRQTLGQGPEFLTYFQNEAQLEKSRLLSDRFSAERPKGSFSTLEIQRTEQGDSAMYLCASSSGTTSGNTIYFGEGSWLTVV.

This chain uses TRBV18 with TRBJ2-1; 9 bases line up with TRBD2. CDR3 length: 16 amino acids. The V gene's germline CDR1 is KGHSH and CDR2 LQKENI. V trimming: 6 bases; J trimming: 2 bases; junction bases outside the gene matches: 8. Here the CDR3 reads CASSDLAGSTYNEQFF. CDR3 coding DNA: TGTGCCAGCTCCGACCTAGCGGGATCAACCTACAATGAGCAGTTCTTC.

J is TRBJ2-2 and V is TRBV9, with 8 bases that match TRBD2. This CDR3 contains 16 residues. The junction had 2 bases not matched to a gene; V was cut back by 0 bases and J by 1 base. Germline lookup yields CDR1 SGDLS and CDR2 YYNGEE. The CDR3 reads CASSVDAGGNTGELFF. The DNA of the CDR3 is TGTGCCAGCAGCGTAGATGCGGGAGGGAACACCGGGGAGCTGTTTTTT.

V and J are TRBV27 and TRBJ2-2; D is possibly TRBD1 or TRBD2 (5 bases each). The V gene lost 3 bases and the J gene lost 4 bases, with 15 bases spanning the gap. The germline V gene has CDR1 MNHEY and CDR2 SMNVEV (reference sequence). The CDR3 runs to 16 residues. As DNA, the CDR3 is TGTGCCAGCAGTTTGATACTCGGGGCCGGCACCGGGGAGCTGTTTTTT. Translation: CASSLILGAGTGELFF.

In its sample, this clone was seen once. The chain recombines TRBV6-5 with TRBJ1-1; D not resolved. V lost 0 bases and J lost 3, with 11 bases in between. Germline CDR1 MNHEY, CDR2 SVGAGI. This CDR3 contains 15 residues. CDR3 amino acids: CASSYSVGPDTEAFF. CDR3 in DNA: TGTGCCAGCAGTTACTCGGTAGGGCCGGACACTGAAGCTTTCTTT.

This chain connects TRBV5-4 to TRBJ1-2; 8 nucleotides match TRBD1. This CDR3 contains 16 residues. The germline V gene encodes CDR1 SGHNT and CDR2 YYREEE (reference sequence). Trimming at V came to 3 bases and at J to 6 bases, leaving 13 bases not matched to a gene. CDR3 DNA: TGTGCCAGCAGCTCCCGGGACAGGACTATGGGGAATGGCTACACCTTC. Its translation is CASSSRDRTMGNGYTF.

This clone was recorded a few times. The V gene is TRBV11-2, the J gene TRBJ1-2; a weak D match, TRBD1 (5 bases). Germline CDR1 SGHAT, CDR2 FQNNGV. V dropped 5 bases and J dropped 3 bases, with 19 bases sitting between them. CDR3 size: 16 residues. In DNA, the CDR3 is TGTGCCAGCAGCCAGATGAGCGGGAGGGGCCACTATGGCTACACCTTC. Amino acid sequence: CASSQMSGRGHYGYTF.

CDR3 region: CASSLGQGGDTQYF. In DNA, the CDR3 is TGTGCCAGCAGTTTAGGTCAGGGGGGGGATACGCAGTATTTT. The chain joins TRBV28 to TRBJ2-3; perhaps D is TRBD1 or TRBD2 (7 bases each). The V end lost 2 bases, the J end lost 6 bases, and 12 bases lay between the germline ends. This CDR3 has 14 residues. From germline, CDR1 is MDHEN and CDR2 SYDVKM.

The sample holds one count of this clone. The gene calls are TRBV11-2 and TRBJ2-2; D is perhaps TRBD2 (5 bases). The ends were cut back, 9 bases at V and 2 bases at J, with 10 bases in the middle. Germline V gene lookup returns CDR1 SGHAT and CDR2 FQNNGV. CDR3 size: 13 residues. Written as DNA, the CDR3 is TGTGCCAGTCGGGATGCCAACACCGGGGAGCTGTTTTTT. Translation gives CASRDANTGELFF.

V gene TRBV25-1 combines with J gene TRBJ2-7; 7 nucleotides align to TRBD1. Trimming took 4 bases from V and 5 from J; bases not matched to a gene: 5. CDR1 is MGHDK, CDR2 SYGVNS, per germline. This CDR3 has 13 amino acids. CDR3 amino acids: CASSGLQGNEQYF. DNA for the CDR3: TGTGCCAGCAGTGGATTACAGGGGAACGAGCAGTACTTC.

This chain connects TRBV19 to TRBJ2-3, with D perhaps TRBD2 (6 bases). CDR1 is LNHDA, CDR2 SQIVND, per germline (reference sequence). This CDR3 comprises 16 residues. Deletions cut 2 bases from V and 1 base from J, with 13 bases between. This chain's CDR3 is CASSIPSGVGTDTQYF. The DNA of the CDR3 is TGTGCCAGTAGTATACCCTCGGGGGTGGGCACAGATACGCAGTATTTT.

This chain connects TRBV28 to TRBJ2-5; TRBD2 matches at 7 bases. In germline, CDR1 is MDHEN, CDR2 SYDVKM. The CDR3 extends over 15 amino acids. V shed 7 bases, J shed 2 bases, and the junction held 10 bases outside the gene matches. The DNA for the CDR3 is TGTGCCAGCACCCCCGTGGGAGCGGGGCAAGAGACCCAGTACTTC. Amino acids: CASTPVGAGQETQYF.

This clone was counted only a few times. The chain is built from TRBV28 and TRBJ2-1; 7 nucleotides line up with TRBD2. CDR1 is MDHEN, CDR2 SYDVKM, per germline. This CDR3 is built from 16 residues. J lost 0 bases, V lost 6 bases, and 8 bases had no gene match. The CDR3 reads CASSLPGGSSYNEQFF. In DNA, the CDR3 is TGTGCCAGCAGCCTACCCGGCGGGAGCTCCTACAATGAGCAGTTCTTC.

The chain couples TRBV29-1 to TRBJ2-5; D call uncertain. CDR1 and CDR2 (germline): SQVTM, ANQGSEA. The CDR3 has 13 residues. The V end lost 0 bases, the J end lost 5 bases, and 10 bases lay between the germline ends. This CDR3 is CSVEDWDPETQYF. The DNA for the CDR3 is TGCAGCGTTGAAGATTGGGATCCCGAGACCCAGTACTTC.

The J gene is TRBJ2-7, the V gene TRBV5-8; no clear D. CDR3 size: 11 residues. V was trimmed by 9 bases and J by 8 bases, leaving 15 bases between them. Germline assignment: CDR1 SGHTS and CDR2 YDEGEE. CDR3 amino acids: CATILGRKQYF. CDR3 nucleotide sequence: TGTGCCACCATACTCGGCAGAAAGCAGTACTTC. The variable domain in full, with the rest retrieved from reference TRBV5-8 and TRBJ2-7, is EAGVTQSPTHLIKTRGQQATLRCSPISGHTSVYWYQQALGLGLQFLLWYDEGEERNRGNFPPRFSGRQFPNYSSELNVNALELEDSALYLCATILGRKQYFGPGTRLTVT.